The 31 T cell receptor beta chains below all came from one sample that was sequenced in a study of CXCR3-negative and CXCR3-positive naive CD8 T cells (dated by TCRdb to about 2019). Sequencing relied on a NextSeq 550. The Human TCR Profiling Kit (MiLaboratory) was used to prepare UMI-labeled 5' RACE TRB cDNA libraries. Each CDR3 protein sequence appears as one entry after TCRdb reprocessed the reads, and no DNA is included. The sample's records list approximately 83,000 distinct CDR3 sequences. Clones ranked in the top ten supply around 1.7% of the sample. The sample taken for sequencing was naive CXCR3- CD8+ T cells from blood. What this sample's cell subset or site label stands for: CD45RO-CCR7+CD27+CD95- naive CD8+ T cells lacking CXCR3 (TNR3-). The receptors were gathered from a human donor in good health. Some clones in this sample may be carry-over from other donors' samples.

The rearrangement links TRBV30 to TRBJ1-1; TCRdb proposes TRBD1, but this gene call is untestable without DNA. Germline V lookup: CDR1 GTSNPN, CDR2 SVGIG (reference sequence). This CDR3 spans 13 amino acids. The CDR3 here is CAWTTGGRAEAFF.

The chain joins TRBV4-3 to TRBJ2-3; the TCRdb D gene call, TRBD1, has no DNA to confirm it. Germline V CDR1 and CDR2: LGHNA, YSLEER. CDR3 length equals 17 residues. Here the CDR3 reads CASSQTVPGQGADTQYF.

The J gene is TRBJ1-1, the V gene TRBV7-2; TCRdb's D gene call, TRBD1, goes unchecked for lack of DNA. CDR1 and CDR2 from the germline V gene are SGHTA and FQGNSA. This CDR3 contains 16 residues. CDR3: CASSLGRTGPNTEAFF.

The chain carries TRBV11-2 and TRBJ2-7; without DNA, the TCRdb call of TRBD2 cannot be checked. Germline CDR1 SGHAT, CDR2 FQNNGV. The CDR3 has 15 residues. CDR3 protein: CASSWGLAGGSEQYF.

This chain joins TRBV10-1 and TRBJ2-7. Per germline, CDR1 WNHNN and CDR2 SYGVQD (reference sequence). CDR3 length equals 13 residues. The chain's CDR3 is CASTQYRSYEQYF.

Considering frequency, this clonotype is medium-sized. The CDR3 region is CSGRRGQDTGELFF. The chain employs TRBV29-1 and TRBJ2-2; TCRdb's D call of TRBD2 is untestable without DNA. CDR3 length: 14 amino acids. Germline values: CDR1 SQVTM, CDR2 ANQGSEA.

The chain recombines TRBV29-1 with TRBJ2-5; TCRdb names TRBD1, which stays unverified in the absence of DNA. CDR3 length: 15 amino acids. CDR1 SQVTM and CDR2 ANQGSEA come from the germline V gene. The CDR3 protein is CSGGGRPNLQETQYF.

This rearrangement joins TRBV29-1 to TRBJ2-5. The CDR3 is made up of 11 amino acids. Germline CDR1 is SQVTM and CDR2 is ANQGSEA. CDR3 loop: CSGVSQETQYF. Looking up the rest from reference TRBV29-1 and TRBJ2-5 gives the full variable domain: SAVISQKPSRDICQRGTSLTIQCQVDSQVTMMFWYRQQPGQSLTLIATANQGSEATYESGFVIDKFPISRPNLTFSTLTVSNMSPEDSSIYLCSGVSQETQYFGPGTRLLVL.

The chain is built from TRBV5-1 and TRBJ1-5. This CDR3 is built from 14 residues. CDR1 SGHRS and CDR2 YFSETQ come from the germline V gene. This CDR3 reads CASSMGLSNQPQHF.

J is TRBJ1-4 and V is TRBV6-5; TCRdb gives TRBD1 as the D gene, but with no DNA this cannot be confirmed. CDR1 and CDR2 (germline): MNHEY, SVGAGI. This CDR3 comprises 14 residues. CDR3 region: CASRPGQLNEKLFF.

The CDR3 reads CASSSTDRDRGYSNQPQHF. This chain links TRBV28 with TRBJ1-5; the D gene TCRdb calls, TRBD1, cannot be checked with no DNA. Germline loops: CDR1 MDHEN, CDR2 SYDVKM. This CDR3 has 19 amino acids.

This sequence joins TRBV7-9 and TRBJ2-1. Germline assignment: CDR1 SEHNR and CDR2 FQNEAQ (reference sequence). The CDR3 has 16 amino acids. CDR3 region: CASPKTAGSSYNEQFF.

The chain has TRBV7-9 and TRBJ1-1; TCRdb outputs TRBD1, but without DNA this stays unchecked. CDR3 size: 15 residues. CDR1 is SEHNR and CDR2 is FQNEAQ in the germline V gene (reference sequence). Here the CDR3 reads CASSPGGYVNTEAFF.

The rearrangement uses TRBV29-1 and TRBJ2-7; TCRdb names TRBD1, which stays unverified in the absence of DNA. The length of the CDR3 is 14 residues. CDR1 is SQVTM and CDR2 is ANQGSEA in the germline V gene. The CDR3 sequence: CSVDRGQNSYEQYF.

This chain uses TRBV5-5 with TRBJ2-3; TCRdb's assignment of TRBD1 cannot be checked, as there is no DNA. CDR1 SGHKS and CDR2 YYEKEE come from the germline V gene (reference sequence). There are 16 residues in the CDR3. CDR3 protein: CASSLLRGGAGDTQYF.

This chain joins TRBV7-6 and TRBJ1-2; TCRdb's D call of TRBD1 is untestable without DNA. From germline, CDR1 is SGHVS and CDR2 FNYEAQ. The CDR3 is 15 residues long. The CDR3 loop is CDSSSPGGQGDGYTF.

The CDR3 here is CASSSSFGTDTQYF. The rearrangement uses TRBV5-4 and TRBJ2-3. The CDR3 spans 14 residues. CDR1 is SGHNT, CDR2 YYREEE, per germline (reference sequence).

The gene calls are TRBV29-1 and TRBJ2-3. CDR1 and CDR2 from the germline V gene are SQVTM and ANQGSEA. This CDR3 is 13 amino acids long. CDR3 region: CSVAGGSTDTQYF.

The chain combines TRBV28 with TRBJ2-3; TCRdb reports TRBD1, a call that lacks DNA to check it against. CDR1 is MDHEN, CDR2 SYDVKM, per germline. This CDR3 region has 14 residues. CDR3 sequence reads: CATSLQGGTDTQYF. The variable domain in full, with the rest retrieved from reference TRBV28 and TRBJ2-3, is DVKVTQSSRYLVKRTGEKVFLECVQDMDHENMFWYRQDPGLGLRLIYFSYDVKMKEKGDIPEGYSVSREKKERFSLILESASTNQTSMYLCATSLQGGTDTQYFGPGTRLTVL.

Here the CDR3 reads CASSLSAQGHNEQFF. This chain connects TRBV5-1 to TRBJ2-1; TCRdb picks TRBD2, but there is no DNA to check that call. The CDR3 runs to 15 residues. Germline CDR1 is SGHRS and CDR2 is YFSETQ.

The CDR3 reads CASSYTYEQYF. V usage is TRBV6-2 or TRBV6-3 and J usage is TRBJ2-7. CDR1 MNHEY and CDR2 SVGEGT come from the germline V gene. The CDR3 sequence is 11 residues long.

The chain recombines TRBV14 with TRBJ2-2; TCRdb's assignment of TRBD2 cannot be checked, as there is no DNA. Germline-derived CDR1 and CDR2 are SGHDN and FVKESK. The CDR3 has 16 residues. The CDR3 sequence: CASSQAEMERWEELFF. Looking up the rest from reference TRBV14 and TRBJ2-2 gives the full variable domain: EAGVTQFPSHSVIEKGQTVTLRCDPISGHDNLYWYRRVMGKEIKFLLHFVKESKQDESGMPNNRFLAERTGGTYSTLKVQPAELEDSGVYFCASSQAEMERWEELFFGEGSRLTVL.

The chain joins TRBV29-1 to TRBJ2-7. CDR1 and CDR2 from the germline V gene are SQVTM and ANQGSEA. This CDR3 contains 12 residues. CDR3: CSVEGGFREQYF.

V usage is TRBV7-3 and J usage is TRBJ2-2; TCRdb's D gene call, TRBD2, goes unchecked for lack of DNA. The germline V gene encodes CDR1 SGHTA and CDR2 FQGTGA. CDR3 length: 16 residues. CDR3 amino acids: CASSWTSGINTGELFF.

The chain carries TRBV20-1 and TRBJ1-1; TCRdb reports TRBD1, a call that lacks DNA to check it against. Germline V gene data show CDR1 as DFQATT and CDR2 as SNEGSKA (reference sequence). This CDR3 has 12 residues. CDR3 in amino acids: CSARTGDTEAFF.

The chain employs TRBV29-1 and TRBJ2-1; lacking DNA, the TRBD1 call made by TCRdb goes unchecked. This CDR3 spans 13 amino acids. The germline CDR1 and CDR2 sequences are SQVTM and ANQGSEA. CDR3 amino acids: CSVPGQGAHEQFF.

This chain connects TRBV25-1 to TRBJ1-1; TCRdb calls TRBD1, which cannot be checked without DNA. The CDR3 runs to 13 residues. CDR1 and CDR2 (germline): MGHDK, SYGVNS. CDR3 sequence reads: CASIEGVDTEAFF.

J is TRBJ1-1 and V is TRBV29-1. This CDR3 is 13 amino acids long. In germline, CDR1 is SQVTM, CDR2 ANQGSEA. This CDR3 reads CSVEDGLSVEAFF.

The chain joins TRBV28 to TRBJ2-4; without DNA, the TCRdb call of TRBD2 cannot be checked. The CDR3 is made up of 16 amino acids. In germline, CDR1 is MDHEN, CDR2 SYDVKM. The CDR3 here is CASSLFSGDYKNIQYF.

The chain has TRBV10-3 and TRBJ1-3. This CDR3 is 14 amino acids long. The germline CDR1 and CDR2 sequences are ENHRY and SYGVKD. The CDR3 here is CAISDGDSGNTIYF.

The chain joins TRBV7-3 to TRBJ2-1; TCRdb picks TRBD2, but there is no DNA to check that call. CDR1 is SGHTA, CDR2 FQGTGA, per germline. This CDR3 is 15 amino acids long. The CDR3 protein is CASSTRAGGYNEQFF.